A single sample gave rise to the 14 T cell receptor beta chains below, sequenced in a study of T cell responses to AZD1222 COVID-19 vaccine. Some clones are missing from TCRdb's copy, which holds only in-frame ones; the method was immunoSEQ multiplex PCR. Among around 78,000 clones, roughly 91% were seen once, and the ten largest hold less than 25%. This specimen consisted of peripheral blood, obtained on day 0 of AZD1222 vaccination. Receptor source: an adult in good health.

The rearrangement joins TRBV7-2 to TRBJ1-2, with 7 bases matching TRBD1. Trimming took 2 bases from V and 1 from J; bases not matched to a gene: 7. This CDR3 has 16 residues. CDR1 and CDR2 (germline): SGHTA, FQGNSA. CDR3 nucleotide sequence: TGTGCCAGCAGCTTAAATGCTGGGACAGATAACTATGGCTACACCTTC. Translated, it gives CASSLNAGTDNYGYTF. The full variable domain, its missing parts supplied by reference TRBV7-2 and TRBJ1-2, is GAGVSQSPSNKVTEKGKDVELRCDPISGHTALYWYRQSLGQGLEFLIYFQGNSAPDKSGLPSDRFSAERTGGSVSTLTIQRTQQEDSAVYLCASSLNAGTDNYGYTFGSGTRLTVV.

The J gene is TRBJ1-6, the V gene TRBV6-5, with TRBD1 identical over 7 bases. CDR1 and CDR2 from the germline V gene are MNHEY and SVGAGI. V shed 4 bases, J shed 10 bases, and the junction held 7 bases outside the gene matches. There are 14 residues in the CDR3. CDR3 in DNA: TGTGCCAGCAGTTCCGGACAGGTCGAATCACCCCTCCACTTT. Its translation is CASSSGQVESPLHF.

V and J are TRBV4-3 and TRBJ1-5; perhaps TRBD1 as D (5 bases). Germline values: CDR1 LGHNA, CDR2 YSLEER. The CDR3 is 15 amino acids. With 4 bases removed from V and 6 bases from J, the gap between germline ends came to 16 bases. CDR3 loop: CASSPGVGGGQPQHF. The DNA of the CDR3 is TGCGCCAGCAGCCCCGGCGTCGGGGGAGGTCAGCCCCAGCATTTT.

The chain couples TRBV5-6 to TRBJ1-1; TRBD1 matches 9 bases. This CDR3 has 16 amino acids. Germline V lookup: CDR1 SGHDT, CDR2 YYEEEE. The V gene end was trimmed by 3 bases and the J gene end by 11 bases; junction bases not matched to a gene: 17. CDR3 residues: CASSSGTGGDYGDAFF. The CDR3 nucleotides are TGTGCCAGCAGCTCCGGCACAGGGGGCGATTATGGAGACGCTTTCTTT.

This chain connects TRBV5-6 to TRBJ2-7; 7 bases align to TRBD1. The junction had 7 bases not matched to a gene; V was cut back by 3 bases and J by 1 base. This CDR3 contains 15 residues. Germline-derived CDR1 and CDR2 are SGHDT and YYEEEE. CDR3 residues: CASSWYGQESYEQYF. The CDR3 DNA reads TGTGCCAGCAGCTGGTACGGACAGGAATCCTACGAGCAGTACTTC.

This clone was seen a single time. The chain employs TRBV15 and TRBJ1-5; maybe TRBD1 (6 bases). Trimming pared 3 bases from V and 5 bases from J, leaving 11 bases between. Germline V CDR1 and CDR2: LNHNV, YYDKDF (reference sequence). The CDR3 totals 14 residues. The CDR3 DNA is TGTGCCACCAGCAGGGGCCGGACAGATCAGCCCCAGCATTTT. Translation gives CATSRGRTDQPQHF.

The chain carries TRBV6-2 or TRBV6-3 and TRBJ1-1, with a tentative D call TRBD1 (5 bases). The CDR3 has 14 residues. In germline, CDR1 is MNHEY, CDR2 SVGEGT. V was cut by 0 bases and J by 4 bases, with 9 bases left in between. CDR3: CASSYSMGGTEAFF. CDR3 DNA sequence: TGTGCCAGCAGTTACTCGATGGGGGGCACTGAAGCTTTCTTT.

The V gene is TRBV10-3, the J gene TRBJ2-5; a weak D match, TRBD2 (6 bases). Between the trimmed V and J ends, which lost 4 bases and 2 bases, there was a span of 11 bases. The CDR3 sequence is 14 residues long. Germline V gives CDR1 ENHRY, CDR2 SYGVKD. CDR3 nucleotides: TGTGCCATCAGTGGTGTGGGGGGACAAGAGACCCAGTACTTC. Amino acid sequence: CAISGVGGQETQYF.

The chain joins TRBV2 to TRBJ1-4, with D tentatively TRBD1 (5 bases). With 6 bases removed from V and 8 bases from J, the gap between germline ends came to 22 bases. The CDR3 has 16 residues. CDR1 is SNHLY and CDR2 is FYNNEI in the germline V gene. The chain's CDR3 is CASRPGRLSEGEKLFF. DNA of the CDR3: TGTGCCAGCAGACCGGGACGACTGAGCGAGGGAGAAAAACTGTTTTTT.

V gene TRBV4-1 combines with J gene TRBJ2-7; no firm D call. Per germline, CDR1 MGHRA and CDR2 YSYEKL. The CDR3 is made up of 12 amino acids. The germline V and J ends were trimmed by 1 base and 3 bases, with 4 bases remaining between them. The CDR3 DNA follows: TGCGCCAGCAGCCAAGCCTTCTACGAGCAGTACTTC. This codes for CASSQAFYEQYF.

The gene calls are TRBV6-5 and TRBJ1-5; 8 nucleotides agree with TRBD1. The CDR3 extends over 14 amino acids. V shed 8 bases and J 7 bases; nucleotides not matched to a gene: 10. Germline V gives CDR1 MNHEY, CDR2 SVGAGI. The CDR3 loop is CASLLTGVGQPQHF. CDR3 nucleotides: TGTGCCAGCCTATTGACAGGGGTTGGACAGCCCCAGCATTTT.

This clone has more than one count but fewer than ten. The V call is TRBV6-5, the J call TRBJ2-3; TRBD1 might be the D (7 bases). The CDR3 is made up of 13 amino acids. V was pared by 5 bases and J by 4 bases, with 10 bases between. Germline V gene data show CDR1 as MNHEY and CDR2 as SVGAGI. CDR3 nucleotide sequence: TGTGCCAGCAGTCAGGGGGGCCCAGATACGCAGTATTTT. This translates into CASSQGGPDTQYF.

This clone was observed a handful of times. This chain links TRBV7-9 with TRBJ1-5; perhaps TRBD1 as D (5 bases). V was clipped by 3 bases and J by 9 bases, with 9 bases between them. The germline V gene encodes CDR1 SEHNR and CDR2 FQNEAQ (reference sequence). The CDR3 sequence is 12 residues long. CDR3 nucleotide sequence: TGTGCCAGCAGCTTGGGGCGGGGGCCCCAGCATTTT. Residues: CASSLGRGPQHF.

This clone was counted a single time. The chain combines TRBV7-8 with TRBJ1-5; D unresolved. The CDR3 covers 20 residues. V shed 0 bases and J shed 6 bases, with 27 bases lying between them. CDR1 and CDR2 from the germline V gene are SGHVS and FQNEAQ. As DNA, the CDR3 is TGTGCCAGCAGCTTAGCCCCCCGGGCAGTAAATTTCTTTGGAGGTCAGCCCCAGCATTTT. Translating it yields CASSLAPRAVNFFGGQPQHF.